This record covers a single T cell receptor beta chain. No antigen is known for it. These data are taken from a study of T cell responses to AZD1222 COVID-19 vaccine. This CDR3 has 12 residues. The germline gives CDR1 SSHAT, CDR2 FNYEAQ (reference sequence). Sequenced by immunoSEQ multiplex PCR; TCRdb stores in-frame clones only, minus some. The sample consists of around 110,000 clones, 90% of them appearing once. The study, taken as a whole, reports: Unmutated variant regions are reportedly targeted by nearly half of spike-specific TCRs.

The J gene is TRBJ2-3, the V gene TRBV7-7, with D uncertain. This TCR was sampled from an adult who received the AZD1222 COVID-19 vaccine. The material sequenced was peripheral blood, taken 28 days after the second AZD1222 dose. The CDR3 nucleotides are TGTGCTATCGGTACGGTCACAGATACGCAGTATTTT. Its protein is CAIGTVTDTQYF.